This TCR beta chain was sequenced in a study of siplizumab effects on memory and regulatory T cells. Study findings and constraints: Alloreactive sequences traceable to unstimulated CD4+ memory cells declined significantly under siplizumab. Mappable alloreactive CD4+ clones came from Treg cells about 65% of the time on average with siplizumab, against approximately 26% in controls. Unstimulated subsets were the mapping target of only a minor fraction of alloreactive clones.

Every sample had 80,000 to 100,000 of its TCR templates assayed. Sequencing was performed with immunoSEQ multiplex PCR; in TCRdb, only in-frame clones are kept and a portion is missing. Of fewer than 130,000 clones detected, around nine tenths appear once; the ten largest clones hold under 1.5%. From germline, CDR1 is MNHNS and CDR2 SASEGT. The V end lost 6 bases, the J end lost 8 bases, and 19 bases lay between the germline ends. The CDR3 runs to 14 residues. Note on this clone: Its antigen is not identified.

The sequenced material came from CD4+ T cells sorted from blood. The receptor comes from a human donor in good health. The rearrangement links TRBV6-1 to TRBJ1-1, with a tentative D call TRBD1 (5 bases). The CDR3 DNA follows: TGTGCCAGCAGGGTCACGGGGGGACGGGGGGAAGCTTTCTTT. This codes for CASRVTGGRGEAFF.